The 32 T cell receptor beta chains below all came from one sample that was sequenced in a study of blood T cells in healthy people across ages. Next came a second PCR, run for about 7 to 12 cycles, which used a sample-barcoded 5' primer along with a J-beta primer mix. TCRdb fed the 5' RACE reads into MiXCR, producing one record per CDR3 protein. The data contain about 730,000 distinct CDR3 sequences, about 40% of them singletons. Sequenced input: blood. The receptors derive from an older woman in good health.

As for this clonotype: With a much larger clone just one base away, this may be a read error. This rearrangement joins TRBV7-3 to TRBJ2-5; perhaps TRBD2 as D (5 bases). Germline V gene data show CDR1 as SGHTA and CDR2 as FQGTGA. There are 15 residues in the CDR3. Trimming left V 4 bases short and J 1 base short, with 13 bases between. CDR3 protein: CASSSSGPSQETQYF. The DNA of the CDR3 is TGTGCCAGCAGCTCAAGCGGCCCGAGCCAAGAGACCCAGTACTTC.

The genes are TRBV9 and TRBJ2-1, with D possibly being TRBD2 (6 bases). CDR3 length: 14 amino acids. The V gene lost 2 bases and the J gene lost 2 bases, with 8 bases spanning the gap. Germline CDR1 is SGDLS and CDR2 is YYNGEE. CDR3 region: CASSVSGTYNEQFF. The DNA for the CDR3 is TGTGCCAGCAGCGTTAGCGGTACCTACAATGAGCAGTTCTTC. Combining the CDR3 with reference TRBV9 and TRBJ2-1 gives the whole variable domain DSGVTQTPKHLITATGQRVTLRCSPRSGDLSVYWYQQSLDQGLQFLIQYYNGEERAKGNILERFSAQQFPDLHSELNLSSLELGDSALYFCASSVSGTYNEQFFGPGTRLTVL.

The genes are TRBV4-2 and TRBJ2-5, with 16 bases aligning to TRBD2. CDR1 and CDR2 (germline): LGHNA, YNFKEQ. V lost 3 bases, J lost 3 bases, and 1 base stayed unmatched. This CDR3 has 16 residues. For the CDR3, the DNA is TGTGCCAGCAGCCACGGGACTAGCGGGAGGGAAGAGACCCAGTACTTC. This encodes CASSHGTSGREETQYF.

V usage is TRBV6-1 and J usage is TRBJ2-3; D is ambiguous. The CDR3 is 15 residues long. V shed 4 bases and J shed 1 base, with 12 bases lying between them. Germline lookup yields CDR1 MNHNS and CDR2 SASEGT. Here the CDR3 reads CASSGKISRTDTQYF. CDR3 bases: TGTGCCAGCAGTGGAAAGATCTCCCGCACAGATACGCAGTATTTT.

The rearrangement links TRBV20-1 to TRBJ1-2; 9 bases are a match to TRBD1. Germline CDR1 is DFQATT and CDR2 is SNEGSKA (reference sequence). The ends lost 5 bases at V and 7 bases at J; junction bases unmatched: 17. There are 16 residues in the CDR3. The CDR3 DNA reads TGCAGTGCTCTGCCGGGACAGGGTGATTCAAGTGCTGGCTACACCTTC. It encodes CSALPGQGDSSAGYTF.

This clonotype appeared a few times. The rearrangement uses TRBV20-1 and TRBJ2-1, with TRBD2 identical over 7 bases. Losses at the gene ends were 5 bases for V and 0 bases for J; bases not matched to a gene: 4. The CDR3 length is 14 residues. Germline V gene sequence: CDR1 DFQATT, CDR2 SNEGSKA (reference sequence). For the CDR3, the DNA is TGCAGTGCTTCGACTAGCCCCTCCTACAATGAGCAGTTCTTC. It is translated as CSASTSPSYNEQFF.

The chain carries TRBV5-6 and TRBJ2-1, with TRBD2 matching over 12 bases. There are 13 residues in the CDR3. Germline CDR1 is SGHDT and CDR2 is YYEEEE. V lost 0 bases and J lost 15; bases outside the gene matches: 4. CDR3 amino acids: CASSLGLAGAGFF. CDR3 coding DNA: TGTGCCAGCAGCTTGGGACTAGCGGGGGCCGGGTTCTTC.

The chain employs TRBV3-1 and TRBJ1-1, with D possibly TRBD1 on 5 matching bases. The V end lost 4 bases, the J end lost 11 bases, and 14 bases lay between the germline ends. The germline V gene encodes CDR1 LGHDT and CDR2 YNNKEL (reference sequence). CDR3 length equals 12 residues. The CDR3 DNA is TGTGCCAGCAGCCGCAGACAGTCATCGGCTTTCTTT. Translation gives CASSRRQSSAFF. Looking up the rest from reference TRBV3-1 and TRBJ1-1 gives the full variable domain: DTAVSQTPKYLVTQMGNDKSIKCEQNLGHDTMYWYKQDSKKFLKIMFSYNNKELIINETVPNRFSPKSPDKAHLNLHINSLELGDSAVYFCASSRRQSSAFFGQGTRLTVV.

The genes are TRBV20-1 and TRBJ2-3, with TRBD2 matching over 10 bases. Germline values: CDR1 DFQATT, CDR2 SNEGSKA (reference sequence). The V and J ends lost 0 bases and 9 bases, in that order; junction bases with no gene match: 6. CDR3 length: 14 amino acids. CDR3 sequence: CSAREGLAMHTQYF. The CDR3 bases are TGCAGTGCTAGAGAGGGACTAGCGATGCACACGCAGTATTTT.

The genes are TRBV7-3 and TRBJ2-1; possibly TRBD2 for D (7 bases). The ends were cut back, 1 base at V and 7 bases at J, with 14 bases in the middle. CDR1 SGHTA and CDR2 FQGTGA come from the germline V gene. This CDR3 is 15 amino acids long. The CDR3 here is CASSLSRGGNNEQFF. As DNA, the CDR3 is TGTGCCAGCAGCTTAAGCAGGGGAGGGAATAATGAGCAGTTCTTC.

The chain recombines TRBV2 with TRBJ2-5, with TRBD1 matching over 7 bases. The CDR3 totals 15 residues. The germline gives CDR1 SNHLY, CDR2 FYNNEI. Trimming removed 5 bases from V and 5 bases from J; junction bases left unmatched: 11. CDR3 region: CASSPDRAAWETQYF. The CDR3 coding sequence is TGTGCCAGCAGTCCCGACAGGGCGGCGTGGGAGACCCAGTACTTC.

The table lists this clonotype with many counts. One end of the junction does not line up with germline, which may come from a read error. This chain uses TRBV7-7 with TRBJ2-7; D tentatively reads TRBD1 or TRBD2 (5 bases each). CDR3 length: 14 amino acids. Germline loops: CDR1 SSHAT, CDR2 FNYEAQ (reference sequence). Here the CDR3 DNA reads TGTGCTAGCAGCACCGGGCTGGGGGCCTACGAGCAGTACTTC. This translates into CASSTGLGAYEQYF.

The CDR3 nucleotides are TGCGCCAGCAGTGAAAGTAGTAGCACTGAAGCTTTCTTT. Amino acid sequence: CASSESSSTEAFF. V is TRBV10-2 and J is TRBJ1-1, with D uncertain. This CDR3 comprises 13 residues. The V end lost 3 bases, the J end lost 4 bases, and 9 bases lay between the germline ends. CDR1 is WSHSY and CDR2 is SAAADI in the germline V gene.

To note about this clonotype: Since a much larger clone is just one base distant, this may be a read error. V is TRBV5-1 and J is TRBJ2-5; TRBD2 agrees at 13 bases. There are 16 residues in the CDR3. Germline values: CDR1 SGHRS, CDR2 YFSETQ. The CDR3 spells CAGSWGLAGRQETQYF. The CDR3 nucleotides are TGCGCCGGCAGCTGGGGACTAGCGGGACGCCAAGAGACCCAGTACTTC.

A few counts support this clonotype. V is TRBV29-1 and J is TRBJ2-3; 9 bases fit TRBD2. The germline V gene encodes CDR1 SQVTM and CDR2 ANQGSEA. V gave up 6 bases and J gave up 5 bases; unmatched junction bases: 15. The CDR3 is 16 amino acids. For the CDR3, the DNA is TGCAGCGTAGCGACACCCGGGACTAGCTACAGAGATACGCAGTATTTT. It specifies CSVATPGTSYRDTQYF.

With regard to this clonotype: A much larger clonotype is one base distant, so this may be a read error. The rearrangement joins TRBV7-9 to TRBJ2-7; 9 bases are shared with TRBD1. The germline V gene encodes CDR1 SEHNR and CDR2 FQNEAQ (reference sequence). The CDR3 runs to 16 residues. V gave up 5 bases and J gave up 7 bases; unmatched junction bases: 15. The DNA for the CDR3 is TGTGCCAGCAGCGACCGGGACAGGGACTCCTACAATGAGCAGTACTTC. This gives the protein CASSDRDRDSYNEQYF.

Of note for this clonotype: A junction boundary mismatches the germline segment, possibly from a read error. The chain carries TRBV5-1 and TRBJ2-1, with 9 bases aligning to TRBD1. This CDR3 has 15 amino acids. Per germline, CDR1 SGHRS and CDR2 YFSETQ. Here the CDR3 DNA reads TGCGCCAGCAGCGCCTGGGGGGACAGGGAGAATGAACAGTTCTTC. Protein product: CASSAWGDRENEQFF.

The rearrangement uses TRBV21-1 and TRBJ2-3; no check of the table's D call, TRBD1, against the DNA was made. TRBV21-1 is a listed pseudogene. CDR3 size: 16 residues. The CDR3 loop is CASSKEKDRGLDTQYF. CDR3 nucleotides: TGTGCCAGCAGCAAAGAAAAGGACAGGGGGTTAGATACGCAGTATTTT.

The chain has TRBV20-1 and TRBJ2-5; TRBD2 agrees at 8 bases. Germline V gene data show CDR1 as DFQATT and CDR2 as SNEGSKA (reference sequence). CDR3 length: 12 amino acids. In nucleotides, the CDR3 is TGCAAGACGTCGGGGGGGGCAGAGACCCAGTACTTC. This encodes CKTSGGAETQYF.

This rearrangement joins TRBV29-1 to TRBJ2-5; D is undetermined. The CDR3 extends over 16 amino acids. Trimming left V 7 bases short and J 2 bases short, with 23 bases between. Germline CDR1 SQVTM, CDR2 ANQGSEA. In DNA form, the CDR3 reads TGCAGCGCTAGACCAGGCCTAATCCCACCTCAAGAGACCCAGTACTTC. It encodes CSARPGLIPPQETQYF.

The chain has TRBV9 and TRBJ1-1; D might be TRBD1 (6 bases). The V gene lost 6 bases and the J gene lost 2 bases, with 14 bases spanning the gap. The CDR3 runs to 14 residues. Germline CDR1 and CDR2: SGDLS and YYNGEE. The CDR3 DNA follows: TGTGCCAGCAACAGGGAGGGGCCCAACACTGAAGCTTTCTTT. Translated: CASNREGPNTEAFF.

This clonotype was recorded a few times. One end of the junction varies from germline; a read error may be responsible. The CDR3: CASTKGESYNEQFF. DNA for the CDR3: TGCGCCAGCACCAAAGGAGAGTCCTATAATGAGCAGTTCTTC. V and J are TRBV5-1 and TRBJ2-1; D gene uncertain. From germline, CDR1 is SGHRS and CDR2 YFSETQ. The CDR3 is 14 residues long. The whole variable domain, filled in from reference TRBV5-1 and TRBJ2-1, reads KAGVTQTPRYLIKTRGQQVTLSCSPISGHRSVSWYQQTPGQGLQFLFEYFSETQRNKGNFPGRFSGRQFSNSRSEMNVSTLELGDSALYLCASTKGESYNEQFFGPGTRLTVL.

The chain has TRBV28 and TRBJ2-4; 9 bases match TRBD1. The end of the DNA aligns better with TRBJ2-7, so the J call may be wrong. The CDR3 is made up of 15 amino acids. Germline assignment: CDR1 MDHEN and CDR2 SYDVKM. CDR3 amino acids: CASSVLGQGKDEQYF. Here the CDR3 DNA reads TGTGCCAGCAGTGTTCTGGGACAGGGCAAAGACGAGCAGTACTTC.

J is TRBJ2-7 and V is TRBV10-3; 7 nucleotides align to TRBD2. The germline V gene has CDR1 ENHRY and CDR2 SYGVKD. The CDR3 contains 15 residues. V trimming: 3 bases; J trimming: 3 bases; junction bases outside the gene matches: 8. The CDR3 region has the DNA TGTGCCATCAGTGATGGGGCGGGAGACGTCTACGAGCAGTACTTC. Its translation is CAISDGAGDVYEQYF.

Turning to this clonotype: A read error may be the cause here, since a much bigger clone is one base away. The V and J genes are TRBV20-1 and TRBJ2-3, with D perhaps assigned TRBD1 or TRBD2 (5 bases each). Trimming removed 3 bases from V and 4 bases from J, with 17 bases in between. Germline V gives CDR1 DFQATT, CDR2 SNEGSKA (reference sequence). This CDR3 is 15 amino acids long. The CDR3 sequence: CSARGPARFSDTQYF. DNA of the CDR3: TGCAGTGCTAGGGGACCAGCGCGTTTTTCAGATACGCAGTATTTT.

The rearrangement uses TRBV29-1 and TRBJ1-4; 9 nucleotides line up with TRBD1. The V gene end was trimmed by 6 bases and the J gene end by 11 bases; junction bases not matched to a gene: 4. The CDR3 length is 11 residues. CDR1 is SQVTM, CDR2 ANQGSEA, per germline. The CDR3 reads CSVGDRAKLFF. The CDR3 DNA follows: TGCAGCGTAGGGGACAGGGCCAAACTGTTTTTT.

This clonotype was counted only a few times. This chain uses TRBV4-3 with TRBJ2-3; the D gene is possibly TRBD2 (6 bases). This CDR3 has 16 residues. In germline, CDR1 is LGHNA, CDR2 YSLEER. V lost 0 bases and J 2 bases, leaving 12 bases between the germline ends. The CDR3, as DNA: TGCGCCAGCAGCCAAGATTCGGGGGAATACACAGATACGCAGTATTTT. The encoded protein is CASSQDSGEYTDTQYF.

With regard to this clonotype: This may be a read error, as it is one base from a much larger clone. The chain combines TRBV27 with TRBJ2-6; TRBD1 matches at 10 bases. From germline, CDR1 is MNHEY and CDR2 SMNVEV (reference sequence). The length of the CDR3 is 18 residues. J gave up 0 bases and V 8 bases, and 10 bases lay outside the gene matches. The CDR3 protein is CASCSRDRGHSGANVLTF. The CDR3 coding sequence is TGTGCCAGCTGTTCTCGGGACAGGGGCCACTCTGGGGCCAACGTCCTGACTTTC.

This clonotype came up a few times. The J gene is TRBJ2-1, the V gene TRBV25-1; TRBD1 agrees at 10 bases. CDR1 is MGHDK, CDR2 SYGVNS, per germline. V lost 1 base to trimming and J lost 5 bases; unmatched junction nucleotides: 5. The CDR3 has 16 residues. This CDR3 reads CASSELPGQGHNEQFF. CDR3 nucleotides: TGTGCCAGCAGTGAATTACCGGGACAGGGGCACAATGAGCAGTTCTTC.

With regard to this clonotype: A much larger clone is a single base away; this may be a read error. The chain uses TRBV29-1 and TRBJ2-1; 7 bases fit TRBD1. CDR1 and CDR2 (germline): SQVTM, ANQGSEA. There are 14 residues in the CDR3. This CDR3 is CGVEDREIYNEQFF. CDR3 DNA sequence: TGCGGCGTTGAAGACAGGGAGATTTACAATGAGCAGTTCTTC.

This clonotype was recorded a few times. The genes are TRBV18 and TRBJ2-5; D is unresolved. This CDR3 has 14 amino acids. Trimming shortened V by 2 bases and J by 2 bases, and 9 bases separated the two germline ends. The V gene's germline CDR1 is KGHSH and CDR2 LQKENI. CDR3 in amino acids: CASSPSWGQETQYF. DNA for the CDR3: TGTGCCAGCTCACCATCATGGGGACAAGAGACCCAGTACTTC.

The table lists this clonotype with a few counts. The rearrangement links TRBV15 to TRBJ2-7; 8 bases agree with TRBD1. After removal of 0 bases from V and 2 bases from J, the junction contained 3 bases not matched to a gene. The CDR3 runs to 15 residues. Germline V gene sequence: CDR1 LNHNV, CDR2 YYDKDF (reference sequence). The CDR3 sequence is CATSRDRRGPYEQYF. DNA of the CDR3: TGTGCCACCAGCAGAGATCGCAGGGGGCCCTACGAGCAGTACTTC.